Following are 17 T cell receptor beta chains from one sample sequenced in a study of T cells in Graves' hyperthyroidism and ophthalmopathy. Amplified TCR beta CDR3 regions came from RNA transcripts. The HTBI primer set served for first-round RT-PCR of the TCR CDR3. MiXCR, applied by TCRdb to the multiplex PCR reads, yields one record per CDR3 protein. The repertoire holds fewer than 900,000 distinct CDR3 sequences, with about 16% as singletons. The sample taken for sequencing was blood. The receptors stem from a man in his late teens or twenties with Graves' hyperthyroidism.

The CDR3 here is CASSELAGQGGEEQYF. For the CDR3, the DNA is TGTGCCAGCAGTGAATTGGCCGGGCAGGGGGGTGAAGAGCAGTACTTC. The V and J genes are TRBV6-1 and TRBJ2-7, with D perhaps TRBD1 (7 bases). The CDR3 consists of 16 residues. The germline V gene encodes CDR1 MNHNS and CDR2 SASEGT. Trimming cost V 2 bases and J 7 bases, with 21 bases left between them.

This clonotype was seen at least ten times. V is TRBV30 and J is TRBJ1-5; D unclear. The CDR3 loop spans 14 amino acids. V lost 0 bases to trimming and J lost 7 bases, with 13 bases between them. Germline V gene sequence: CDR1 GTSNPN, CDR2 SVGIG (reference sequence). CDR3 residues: CAWSVSGLSQPQHF. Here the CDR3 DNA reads TGTGCCTGGAGTGTATCGGGGTTATCCCAGCCCCAGCATTTT.

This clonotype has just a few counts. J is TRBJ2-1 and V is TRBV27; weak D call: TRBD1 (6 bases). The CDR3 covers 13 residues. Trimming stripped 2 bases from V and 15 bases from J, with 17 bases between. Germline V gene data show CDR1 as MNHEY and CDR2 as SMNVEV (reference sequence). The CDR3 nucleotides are TGTGCCAGCAGTTTACCGGGGACAAGAGCGTCGTTCTTC. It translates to CASSLPGTRASFF.

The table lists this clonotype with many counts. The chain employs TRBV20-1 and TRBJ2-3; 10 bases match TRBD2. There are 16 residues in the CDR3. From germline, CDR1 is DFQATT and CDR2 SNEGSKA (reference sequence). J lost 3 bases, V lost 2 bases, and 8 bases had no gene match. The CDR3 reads CSARTAGGGSTDTQYF. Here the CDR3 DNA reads TGCAGTGCTAGAACAGCGGGAGGGGGTTCGACAGATACGCAGTATTTT.

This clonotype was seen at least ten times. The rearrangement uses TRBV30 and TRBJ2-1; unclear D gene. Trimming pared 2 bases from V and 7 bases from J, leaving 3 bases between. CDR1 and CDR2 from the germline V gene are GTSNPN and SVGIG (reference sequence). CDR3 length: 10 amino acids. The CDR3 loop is CAWSRNEQFF. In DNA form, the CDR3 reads TGTGCCTGGAGTAGGAATGAGCAGTTCTTC.

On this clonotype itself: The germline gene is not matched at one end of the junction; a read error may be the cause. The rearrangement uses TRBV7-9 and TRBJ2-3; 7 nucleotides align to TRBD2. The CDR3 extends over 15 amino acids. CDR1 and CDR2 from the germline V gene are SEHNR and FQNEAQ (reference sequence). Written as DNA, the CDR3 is TGTGCCAGCAGCATGCTAGAACTAGGGAGGGGAACGCAGTGTTTT. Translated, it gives CASSMLELGRGTQCF.

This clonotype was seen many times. Here the CDR3 DNA reads TGCAGTGCCCGAGGACTGTCCGGGCGGACCCAGTACTTC. Protein sequence: CSARGLSGRTQYF. The chain joins TRBV20-1 to TRBJ2-5; D perhaps matches TRBD2 (5 bases). The CDR3 sequence is 13 residues long. V was shortened by 6 bases and J by 7 bases, with 18 bases between the two germline ends. Germline-derived CDR1 and CDR2 are DFQATT and SNEGSKA (reference sequence).

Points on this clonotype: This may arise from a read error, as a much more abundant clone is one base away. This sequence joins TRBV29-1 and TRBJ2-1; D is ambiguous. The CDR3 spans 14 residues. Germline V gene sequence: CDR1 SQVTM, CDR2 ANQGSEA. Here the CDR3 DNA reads TGCAGCGTTACGGCTGACCGAAACTACAATGGGCAGTTCTTC. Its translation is CSVTADRNYNGQFF.

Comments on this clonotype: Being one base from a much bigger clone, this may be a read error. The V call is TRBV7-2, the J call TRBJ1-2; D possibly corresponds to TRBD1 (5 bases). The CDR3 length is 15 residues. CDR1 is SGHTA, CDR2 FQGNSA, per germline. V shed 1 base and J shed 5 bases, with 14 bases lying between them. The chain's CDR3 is CASSLDGGSAYGYTF. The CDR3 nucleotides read TGTGCCAGCAGCTTAGACGGGGGGTCGGCTTATGGCTACACCTTC. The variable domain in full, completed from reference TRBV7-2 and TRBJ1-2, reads GAGVSQSPSNKVTEKGKDVELRCDPISGHTALYWYRQSLGQGLEFLIYFQGNSAPDKSGLPSDRFSAERTGGSVSTLTIQRTQQEDSAVYLCASSLDGGSAYGYTFGSGTRLTVV.

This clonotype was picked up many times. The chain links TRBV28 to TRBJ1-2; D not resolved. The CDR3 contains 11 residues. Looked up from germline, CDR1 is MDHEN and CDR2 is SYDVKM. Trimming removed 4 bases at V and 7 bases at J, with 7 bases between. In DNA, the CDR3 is TGTGCCAGCAGTTCCGCGGCTGGCTACACCTTC. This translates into CASSSAAGYTF.

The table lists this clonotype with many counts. The CDR3 loop reads CAWSDQIREQFF. CDR3 DNA sequence: TGTGCCTGGAGTGATCAAATACGTGAGCAGTTCTTC. This sequence joins TRBV30 and TRBJ2-1; D unresolved. The CDR3 is 12 residues long. V was clipped by 1 base and J by 9 bases, with 10 bases between them. Germline V gene sequence: CDR1 GTSNPN, CDR2 SVGIG (reference sequence).

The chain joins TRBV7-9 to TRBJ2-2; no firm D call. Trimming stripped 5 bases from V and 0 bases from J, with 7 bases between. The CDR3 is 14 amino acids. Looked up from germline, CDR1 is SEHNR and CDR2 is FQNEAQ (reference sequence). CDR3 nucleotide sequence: TGTGCCAGCAGCCCCGTTACGAACACCGGGGAGCTGTTTTTT. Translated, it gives CASSPVTNTGELFF.

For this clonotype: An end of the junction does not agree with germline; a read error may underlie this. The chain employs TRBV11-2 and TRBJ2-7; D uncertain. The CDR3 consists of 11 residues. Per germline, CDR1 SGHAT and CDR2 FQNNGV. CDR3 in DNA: TGTGCCAACAGCCCTCTCCAGGAGCAGTACTTC. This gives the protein CANSPLQEQYF.

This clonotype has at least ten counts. CDR3 amino acids: CASSNTPGAAYEQYF. As DNA, the CDR3 is TGTGCCAGCAGTAATACCCCCGGGGCCGCCTACGAGCAGTACTTC. The chain combines TRBV28 with TRBJ2-7, with D perhaps assigned TRBD1 or TRBD2 (5 bases each). Trimming took 5 bases from V and 2 from J, leaving 16 bases between them. The CDR3 runs 15 residues. Germline-derived CDR1 and CDR2 are MDHEN and SYDVKM.

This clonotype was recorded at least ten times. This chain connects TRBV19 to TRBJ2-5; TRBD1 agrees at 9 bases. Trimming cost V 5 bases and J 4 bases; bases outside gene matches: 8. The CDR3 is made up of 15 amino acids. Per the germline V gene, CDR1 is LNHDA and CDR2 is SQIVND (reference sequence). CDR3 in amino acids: CASSPGTGNGETQYF. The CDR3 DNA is TGTGCCAGTAGTCCAGGGACAGGGAATGGAGAGACCCAGTACTTC.

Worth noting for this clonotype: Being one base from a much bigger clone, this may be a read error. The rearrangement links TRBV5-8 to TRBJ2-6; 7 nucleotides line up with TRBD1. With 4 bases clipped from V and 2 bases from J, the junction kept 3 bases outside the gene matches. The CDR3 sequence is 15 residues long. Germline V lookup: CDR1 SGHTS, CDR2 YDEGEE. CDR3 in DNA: TGTGCCAGCAGCAACGACAGGGCTGGGGCCAACGTCCTGACTTTC. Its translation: CASSNDRAGANVLTF. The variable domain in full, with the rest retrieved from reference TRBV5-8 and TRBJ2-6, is EAGVTQSPTHLIKTRGQQATLRCSPISGHTSVYWYQQALGLGLQFLLWYDEGEERNRGNFPPRFSGRQFPNYSSELNVNALELEDSALYLCASSNDRAGANVLTFGAGSRLTVL.

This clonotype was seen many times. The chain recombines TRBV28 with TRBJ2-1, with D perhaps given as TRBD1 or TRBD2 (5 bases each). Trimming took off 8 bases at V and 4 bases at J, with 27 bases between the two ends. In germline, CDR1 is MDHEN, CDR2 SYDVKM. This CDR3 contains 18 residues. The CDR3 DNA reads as TGTGCCAGCGGTCCCCGGTGGGGCCGGGAAGAATCTTACAATGAGCAGTTCTTC. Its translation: CASGPRWGREESYNEQFF.